This T cell receptor beta chain came from a study of early T cells in non-severe SARS-CoV-2 infection. This clonotype was observed many times. Individual cDNA molecules each received unique molecular identifiers attached to them. TCRdb processed the 5' RACE reads anew with MiXCR; each CDR3 protein has one entry. The sample shows tens of thousands of distinct CDR3 sequences, about 14% of them seen only once. The sample was whole blood, taken at baseline. This clonotype was sampled from an adult who was a healthcare worker with PCR-confirmed SARS-CoV-2 infection or an uninfected control (not recorded which).

The CDR3: CATSEGHTDTQYF. Here the CDR3 DNA reads TGTGCCACCAGTGAGGGGCACACAGATACGCAGTATTTT. V is TRBV24-1 and J is TRBJ2-3, with D possibly matching TRBD1 (5 bases). The V end was cut by 4 bases, the J end by 2 bases, with 6 bases between. The CDR3 has 13 amino acids. From germline, CDR1 is KGHDR and CDR2 SFDVKD.